The 29 T cell receptor beta chains below all came from one sample that was sequenced in a study of CD8 T cells in Susac syndrome. RNA totalling about 0.45 to 1 ug underwent reverse transcription with random hexamers. TCRdb reprocessed the immunoSEQ multiplex PCR reads via MiXCR and lists one record per CDR3 protein. The sample has some 200,000 distinct CDR3 sequences; 90% to 95% are singletons. What was sequenced was CD4+ T cells from PBMCs. Receptors originate from a human donor with Susac syndrome.

The gene calls are TRBV6-5 and TRBJ2-1, with TRBD1 identical over 11 bases. The CDR3 sequence is 13 residues long. V shed 7 bases and J 9 bases; nucleotides not matched to a gene: 5. Germline V gene lookup returns CDR1 MNHEY and CDR2 SVGAGI. The CDR3 bases are TGTGCCAGCACTTGGACAGGGGGCGGTGAGCAGTTCTTC. It is translated as CASTWTGGGEQFF.

This clonotype has a single count. The genes are TRBV20-1 and TRBJ2-5; 10 bases are shared with TRBD2. Trimming removed 1 base from V and 5 bases from J; junction bases left unmatched: 7. Germline loops: CDR1 DFQATT, CDR2 SNEGSKA (reference sequence). The length of the CDR3 is 15 residues. This CDR3 is CSARGLAGVLETQYF. The CDR3 bases are TGCAGTGCTAGAGGGCTAGCGGGAGTTTTGGAGACCCAGTACTTC.

The rearrangement links TRBV7-8 to TRBJ1-5; D possibly corresponds to TRBD1 (5 bases). Germline-derived CDR1 and CDR2 are SGHVS and FQNEAQ. Trimming stripped 2 bases from V and 1 base from J, with 6 bases between. This CDR3 contains 14 residues. CDR3 protein: CASSLRQSNQPQHF. The CDR3 DNA sequence: TGTGCCAGCAGCTTAAGACAGAGCAATCAGCCCCAGCATTTT.

The chain couples TRBV5-1 to TRBJ2-7; D may be TRBD1 (5 bases). The V and J ends lost 7 bases and 5 bases respectively, with 13 bases between them. CDR1 SGHRS and CDR2 YFSETQ come from the germline V gene. The CDR3 totals 12 residues. Written as DNA, the CDR3 is TGCGCCAGCCGCAGGGATTACGACGAGCAGTACTTC. Translation gives CASRRDYDEQYF.

The genes are TRBV18 and TRBJ2-3, with 8 bases aligning to TRBD2. Germline CDR1 reads KGHSH; CDR2 reads LQKENI. V trimming: 9 bases; J trimming: 5 bases; junction bases outside the gene matches: 4. The CDR3 is 12 residues long. As DNA, the CDR3 is TGTGCCAGTAACGCGGGAGGAGATACGCAGTATTTT. It codes for CASNAGGDTQYF.

This clonotype was found once. The chain joins TRBV20-1 to TRBJ1-2; no firm D call. Germline V gives CDR1 DFQATT, CDR2 SNEGSKA (reference sequence). Trimming removed 3 bases at V and 3 bases at J, with 8 bases between. The CDR3 is 12 residues long. CDR3 DNA: TGCAGTGCTAGCCTCACAGACTATGGCTACACCTTC. This codes for CSASLTDYGYTF.

For the CDR3, the DNA is TGTGCTAGTGGTAAGACAGGGGTAGGTAATGAGCAGTTCTTC. Translation: CASGKTGVGNEQFF. This chain links TRBV12-5 with TRBJ2-1; TRBD1 agrees at 8 bases. The CDR3 extends over 14 amino acids. V lost 5 bases to trimming and J lost 7 bases; unmatched junction nucleotides: 7. Germline V lookup: CDR1 LGHNT, CDR2 FRNRAP.

V usage is TRBV5-1 and J usage is TRBJ2-2, with D tentatively TRBD1 (5 bases). Germline CDR1 and CDR2: SGHRS and YFSETQ. The CDR3 is 16 amino acids. Trimming removed 7 bases from V and 2 bases from J, with 18 bases in between. DNA for the CDR3: TGCGCCAGCCGGCAGGGAACTGGGTTTAACACCGGGGAGCTGTTTTTT. Protein sequence: CASRQGTGFNTGELFF.

The rearrangement uses TRBV3-1 and TRBJ2-3, with 7 bases matching TRBD2. Germline V lookup: CDR1 LGHDT, CDR2 YNNKEL (reference sequence). V lost 0 bases, J lost 0 bases, and 6 bases stayed unmatched. This CDR3 has 17 amino acids. Written as DNA, the CDR3 is TGTGCCAGCAGCCAAGATTGGGACGGGGGGAGCACAGATACGCAGTATTTT. This encodes CASSQDWDGGSTDTQYF.

The chain uses TRBV4-2 and TRBJ2-2; D is ambiguous. This CDR3 has 16 residues. Trimming took off 0 bases at V and 0 bases at J, with 8 bases between the two ends. CDR1 is LGHNA, CDR2 YNFKEQ, per germline. CDR3 amino acids: CASSQDNQANTGELFF. The CDR3 DNA is TGTGCCAGCAGCCAAGATAATCAGGCGAACACCGGGGAGCTGTTTTTT.

The chain has TRBV3-1 and TRBJ2-1; 8 bases fit TRBD2. The CDR3 sequence is 16 residues long. Germline lookup yields CDR1 LGHDT and CDR2 YNNKEL (reference sequence). With 1 base clipped from V and 9 bases from J, the junction kept 11 bases outside the gene matches. The CDR3 here is CASSQGAGGYRIEQFF. In nucleotides, the CDR3 is TGTGCCAGCAGCCAAGGGGCGGGAGGCTATAGAATTGAGCAGTTCTTC.

The chain carries TRBV19 and TRBJ1-1; D remains ambiguous. The CDR3 loop spans 12 amino acids. V was pared by 5 bases and J by 4 bases, with 8 bases between. Germline loops: CDR1 LNHDA, CDR2 SQIVND (reference sequence). In nucleotides, the CDR3 is TGTGCCAGTAGTCGGATGGGCACTGAAGCTTTCTTT. Amino acids: CASSRMGTEAFF.

The chain couples TRBV11-2 to TRBJ2-7; D unclear. Deletions cut 2 bases from V and 2 bases from J, with 7 bases between. There are 13 residues in the CDR3. CDR1 is SGHAT and CDR2 is FQNNGV in the germline V gene. CDR3 DNA: TGTGCCAGCAGCTTATTCCCGACCTACGAGCAGTACTTC. Protein product: CASSLFPTYEQYF.

V and J are TRBV20-1 and TRBJ1-1; D ambiguous. Germline V gene data show CDR1 as DFQATT and CDR2 as SNEGSKA (reference sequence). Trimming stripped 2 bases from V and 0 bases from J, with 1 base between. The CDR3 is 11 amino acids. CDR3 loop: CSARLNTEAFF. CDR3 DNA: TGCAGTGCTAGACTGAACACTGAAGCTTTCTTT.

The sample holds one count of this clonotype. The chain joins TRBV7-9 to TRBJ2-2; the D call may be TRBD1 or TRBD2 (5 bases each). Germline V lookup: CDR1 SEHNR, CDR2 FQNEAQ (reference sequence). The ends were cut back, 4 bases at V and 10 bases at J, with 16 bases in the middle. The CDR3 loop spans 14 amino acids. CDR3: CASSSGPVDAELFF. The CDR3 coding sequence is TGTGCCAGCAGCTCGGGACCGGTAGACGCGGAGCTGTTTTTT.

Note on this clonotype: The junction differs from germline at one of its ends, possibly a read error. The chain employs TRBV5-4 and TRBJ1-1, with a possible D match to TRBD1 (5 bases). The germline gives CDR1 SGHNT, CDR2 YYREEE (reference sequence). This CDR3 spans 15 amino acids. The CDR3 DNA is TGTGCCAGCAGCTTCAGACAGAACATGAACACTGAAGTTTTCTTT. Protein: CASSFRQNMNTEVFF.

The chain links TRBV9 to TRBJ1-1, with no clear D. CDR1 and CDR2 from the germline V gene are SGDLS and YYNGEE. The CDR3 covers 12 residues. V was clipped by 3 bases and J by 0 bases, with 3 bases between them. The CDR3 region is CASSALNTEAFF. For the CDR3, the DNA is TGTGCCAGCAGCGCCTTGAACACTGAAGCTTTCTTT.

DNA for the CDR3: TGTGCCAGCTCACCACCGGGACAGGGGGAAAGAGAGCAGTACTTC. Encoded protein: CASSPPGQGEREQYF. This sequence joins TRBV18 and TRBJ2-7; 11 bases line up with TRBD1. Germline-derived CDR1 and CDR2 are KGHSH and LQKENI. CDR3 length: 15 residues. With V trimmed by 0 bases and J by 7 bases, 5 bases remained unmatched.

J is TRBJ1-5 and V is TRBV4-1; D unresolved. The germline CDR1 and CDR2 sequences are MGHRA and YSYEKL. This CDR3 spans 15 amino acids. Trimming stripped 0 bases from V and 4 bases from J, with 10 bases between. The CDR3 sequence is CASSQDQTPNQPQHF. The DNA of the CDR3 is TGCGCCAGCAGCCAAGATCAGACACCTAATCAGCCCCAGCATTTT.

The genes are TRBV3-1 and TRBJ1-2; D is uncertain. V lost 0 bases and J lost 2, with 7 bases in between. The germline V gene encodes CDR1 LGHDT and CDR2 YNNKEL (reference sequence). The CDR3 is 14 amino acids. CDR3 sequence reads: CASSQDAGNYGYTF. The CDR3 DNA reads TGTGCCAGCAGCCAAGACGCGGGGAACTATGGCTACACCTTC.

The rearrangement uses TRBV7-9 and TRBJ2-7; a possible D gene is TRBD2 (7 bases). The germline gives CDR1 SEHNR, CDR2 FQNEAQ (reference sequence). Trimming stripped 1 base from V and 5 bases from J, with 9 bases between. This CDR3 is 13 amino acids long. CDR3: CASSLGGGNEQYF. The CDR3 region has the DNA TGTGCCAGCAGCTTAGGGGGGGGCAACGAGCAGTACTTC.

The rearrangement joins TRBV6-5 to TRBJ2-5, with D perhaps being TRBD1 or TRBD2 (6 bases each). Trimming took off 0 bases at V and 6 bases at J, with 11 bases between the two ends. The CDR3 loop spans 14 amino acids. Germline V gives CDR1 MNHEY, CDR2 SVGAGI. This chain's CDR3 is CASSYSGGRQTQYF. CDR3 nucleotide sequence: TGTGCCAGCAGTTACTCGGGGGGCCGACAGACCCAGTACTTC.

The chain joins TRBV2 to TRBJ1-1; D remains ambiguous. The CDR3 runs to 13 residues. Germline V CDR1 and CDR2: SNHLY, FYNNEI. Deletions cut 3 bases from V and 5 bases from J, with 10 bases between. The CDR3 sequence is CASSDTGITEAFF. CDR3 sequence (DNA): TGTGCCAGCAGTGATACGGGGATAACTGAAGCTTTCTTT. The full variable domain, in which reference TRBV2 and TRBJ1-1 provide the parts outside the CDR3, is EPEVTQTPSHQVTQMGQEVILRCVPISNHLYFYWYRQILGQKVEFLVSFYNNEISEKSEIFDDQFSVERPDGSNFTLKIRSTKLEDSAMYFCASSDTGITEAFFGQGTRLTVV.

This chain connects TRBV6-2 or TRBV6-3 to TRBJ2-7, with no clear D. V lost 3 bases and J lost 7, with 7 bases in between. Germline V gene data show CDR1 as MNHEY and CDR2 as SVGEGT. The CDR3 is made up of 11 amino acids. CDR3 region: CASSYLMEQYF. The CDR3 DNA is TGTGCCAGCAGTTATTTGATGGAGCAGTACTTC.

The chain joins TRBV18 to TRBJ2-7; D uncertain. CDR1 is KGHSH, CDR2 LQKENI, per germline. Trimming cost V 2 bases and J 5 bases, with 4 bases left between them. This CDR3 contains 11 residues. The CDR3: CASSPGDEQYF. Written as DNA, the CDR3 is TGTGCCAGCTCACCAGGGGACGAGCAGTACTTC.

The CDR3 nucleotides are TGTGCCGGGGCAAGGGGGGGGGCGCGGAGCACTGAAGCTTTCTTT. Encoded protein: CAGARGGARSTEAFF. This chain links TRBV30 with TRBJ1-1; maybe TRBD1 (6 bases). The germline V and J ends were trimmed by 8 bases and 4 bases, with 23 bases remaining between them. The CDR3 covers 15 residues. Per the germline V gene, CDR1 is GTSNPN and CDR2 is SVGIG (reference sequence).

V and J are TRBV7-2 and TRBJ2-1; D is undetermined. The CDR3 has 12 residues. Per the germline V gene, CDR1 is SGHTA and CDR2 is FQGNSA. V was cut by 7 bases and J by 6 bases, with 10 bases left in between. The CDR3 loop is CASNGGTNEQFF. CDR3 nucleotide sequence: TGTGCCAGCAACGGCGGCACCAATGAGCAGTTCTTC.

V gene TRBV28 combines with J gene TRBJ2-7; D possibly corresponds to TRBD1 (7 bases). The CDR3 is made up of 20 amino acids. The germline gives CDR1 MDHEN, CDR2 SYDVKM. The germline V and J ends were trimmed by 7 bases and 4 bases, with 35 bases remaining between them. The CDR3 bases are TGTGCCAGCACTCCTCCCTTAGGAAAATTGGCAGGGGGGCGTAAATACGAGCAGTACTTC. Amino acid sequence: CASTPPLGKLAGGRKYEQYF.

The chain is built from TRBV6-5 and TRBJ2-3; D is possibly TRBD1 or TRBD2 (6 bases each). V gave up 6 bases and J gave up 6 bases, with 16 bases separating them. The CDR3 runs to 14 residues. Germline V gene sequence: CDR1 MNHEY, CDR2 SVGAGI. The CDR3 reads CASSSSVGGDTQYF. The CDR3 nucleotides are TGTGCCAGCAGCTCTTCCGTGGGGGGCGATACGCAGTATTTT.